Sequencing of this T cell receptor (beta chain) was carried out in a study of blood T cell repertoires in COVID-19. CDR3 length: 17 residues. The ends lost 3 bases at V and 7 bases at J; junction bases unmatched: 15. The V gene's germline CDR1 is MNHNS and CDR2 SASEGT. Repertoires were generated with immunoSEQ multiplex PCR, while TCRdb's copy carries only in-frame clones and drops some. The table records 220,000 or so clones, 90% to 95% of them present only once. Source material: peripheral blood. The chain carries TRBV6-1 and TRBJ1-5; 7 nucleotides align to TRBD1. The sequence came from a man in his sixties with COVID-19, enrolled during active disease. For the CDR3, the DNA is TGTGCCAGCAGTGATCCACGCCGACAGGGCAGTGGGCAGCCCCAGCATTTT. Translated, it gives CASSDPRRQGSGQPQHF.